One T cell receptor beta chain is described in this entry. Its antigen is currently unknown. Unique molecular identifiers had been added to the TCR beta cDNA libraries. MiXCR, run by TCRdb on the PCR reads, gives a single entry per CDR3 protein. The sample carries 350,000 to 500,000 distinct CDR3 sequences, 35% to 45% recorded once. There are 16 residues in the CDR3. Germline V gives CDR1 MNHEY, CDR2 SMNVEV (reference sequence). V lost 10 bases, J lost 4 bases, and 25 bases lay in between. This record comes from a study of post-analysis software for immune sequencing data. Study details: Recorded disease courses covered relapsing-remitting, secondary progressive and progressive-relapsing multiple sclerosis. Some patients had no subtype annotation.

Study outcomes and limitations: In patients, four to six TRBV segments were more frequent than in controls, with TRBV5-6, TRBV5-1 and TRBV20-1 among them.

The chain has TRBV27 and TRBJ1-2; D perhaps matches TRBD1 (6 bases). The sample consisted of blood. The sequence came from a girl under 10 years old with multiple sclerosis. This CDR3 is CAIKGGVKRTLYGYTF. CDR3 nucleotides: TGTGCCATAAAGGGGGGGGTCAAACGAACCCTCTATGGCTACACCTTC.